This T cell receptor (beta chain) was identified during a study of blood T cell repertoires in COVID-19. The overall study: The United States, Italy and Spain provided the acute and convalescent COVID-19 samples. PBMCs, B-cell-depleted T cells, or T cells were the source of the cDNA or gDNA that made up the material.

The authors' processing: Amplified reference gene primers provided the basis for estimating nucleated cell counts. Method: immunoSEQ multiplex PCR; TCRdb's copy keeps in-frame clones and lacks some. V, J and clone size were drawn from that table, and D and trimming were deduced from the DNA. Among 200,000 or so clones listed, approximately 90% were seen once. This CDR3 has 15 amino acids. Germline lookup yields CDR1 MNHEY and CDR2 SVGAGI. Deletions cut 2 bases from V and 4 bases from J, with 9 bases between. The origin of this receptor is a man in his 70s with acute or convalescent COVID-19. The genes are TRBV6-5 and TRBJ2-6; no definite D call. Sequenced material: peripheral blood. CDR3 amino acids: CASSYRASGANVLTF. Here the CDR3 DNA reads TGTGCCAGCAGTTACAGAGCGAGCGGGGCCAACGTCCTGACTTTC.